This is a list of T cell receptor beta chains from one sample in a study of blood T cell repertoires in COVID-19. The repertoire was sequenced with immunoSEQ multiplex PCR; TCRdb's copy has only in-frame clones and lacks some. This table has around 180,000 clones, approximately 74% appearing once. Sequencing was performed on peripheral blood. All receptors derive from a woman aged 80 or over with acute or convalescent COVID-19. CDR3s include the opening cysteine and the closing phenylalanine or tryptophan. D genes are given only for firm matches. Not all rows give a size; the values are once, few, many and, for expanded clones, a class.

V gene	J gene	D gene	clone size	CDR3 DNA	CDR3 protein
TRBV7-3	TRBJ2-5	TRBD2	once	TGTGCCAGCAGCCCGTCGGGAGGGCCGGGGCAAGAGACCCAGTACTTC	CASSPSGGPGQETQYF
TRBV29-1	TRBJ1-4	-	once	TGCAGCGTAGCCGCGGGTAGTGGCGAAAAACTGTTTTTT	CSVAAGSGEKLFF
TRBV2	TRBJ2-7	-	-	TGTGCCAGCAGTGAAGCGCTGGCGGGATTGGGGGTCGAGCAGTACTTC	CASSEALAGLGVEQYF
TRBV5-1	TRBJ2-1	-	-	TGCGCCAGCAGCTTGGGACTTCCCAGGGGTTCCTACAATGAGCAGTTCTTC	CASSLGLPRGSYNEQFF
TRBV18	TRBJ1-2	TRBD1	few	TGTGCCAGCTCACCAAGGGACAGGCCTGGTGACTATGGCTACACCTTC	CASSPRDRPGDYGYTF
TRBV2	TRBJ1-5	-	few	TGTGCCAGCAGGAAGACAGATTATAGCAATCAGCCCCAGCATTTT	CASRKTDYSNQPQHF
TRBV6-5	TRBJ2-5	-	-	TGTGCCAGCAGTAACAGGGAGACCCAGTACTTC	CASSNRETQYF
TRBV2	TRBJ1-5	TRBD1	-	TGTGCCAGCAATGCCGGGACAGGGGTTTTTCAGCCCCAGCATTTT	CASNAGTGVFQPQHF
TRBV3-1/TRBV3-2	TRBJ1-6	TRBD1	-	TGTGCCAGCAGCCAAGCGGGACAGCCTTATTCACCCCTCCACTTT	CASSQAGQPYSPLHF
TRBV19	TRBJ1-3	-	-	TGTGCCAGTAGGGGACTAAGCTCTGGAAACACCATATATTTT	CASRGLSSGNTIYF
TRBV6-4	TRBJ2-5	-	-	TGTGCCAGCAGTGAAGGTTCGGTTGGCGGATCCTCGGAGACCCAGTACTTC	CASSEGSVGGSSETQYF
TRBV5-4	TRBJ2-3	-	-	TGTGCCAGCAGCTTGGCCGGAGGAGGGCCTTCCACAGATACGCAGTATTTT	CASSLAGGGPSTDTQYF
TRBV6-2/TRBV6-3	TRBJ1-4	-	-	TGTGCCAGCAGCACCGCGGCAACTAATGAAAAACTGTTTTTT	CASSTAATNEKLFF
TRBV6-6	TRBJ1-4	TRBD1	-	TGTGCCAGCAATCTACAGGGGGCCCTAGAAAAACTGTTTTTT	CASNLQGALEKLFF
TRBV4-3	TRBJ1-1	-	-	TGCGCCAGCAGCCAAGCAAACCGGGTCGGTGAAGCTTTCTTT	CASSQANRVGEAFF
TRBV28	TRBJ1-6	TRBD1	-	TGTGCCAGCAGTTCGGGGCGCAGGGGGCACAGGCCACCCCTCCACTTT	CASSSGRRGHRPPLHF
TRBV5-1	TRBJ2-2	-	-	TGCGCCAGCAGCTTGGCCCGAGCGGGGAACACCGGGGAGCTGTTTTTT	CASSLARAGNTGELFF
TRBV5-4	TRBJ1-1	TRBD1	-	TGTGCCAGCAGCTTCGGGGGACAGAGGAACACTGAAGCTTTCTTT	CASSFGGQRNTEAFF
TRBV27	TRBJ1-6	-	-	TGTGCCAGCAGGGGAGAGATTGGCAATTCACCCCTCCACTTT	CASRGEIGNSPLHF
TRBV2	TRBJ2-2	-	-	TGTGCCAGCAGTAATCTGGCTAGTCCCGGGGAGCTGTTTTTT	CASSNLASPGELFF
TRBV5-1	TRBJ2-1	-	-	TGCGCCAGCAGCCTGACAGGTAGGAGCTCCTACAATGAGCAGTTCTTC	CASSLTGRSSYNEQFF
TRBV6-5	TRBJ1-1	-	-	TGTGCCAGCAGGCAAACAGGGACTGAAGCTTTCTTT	CASRQTGTEAFF
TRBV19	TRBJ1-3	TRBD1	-	TGTGCCAGTACCTCGACAGGGAGTAACTCTGGAAACACCATATATTTT	CASTSTGSNSGNTIYF
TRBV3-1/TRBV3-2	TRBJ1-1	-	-	TGTGCCAGCAGCCAAGATGTCGGAGCTTCAAGCGAGGCTTTCTTT	CASSQDVGASSEAFF
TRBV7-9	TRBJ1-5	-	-	TGTGCCAGCAGTAACAAAGATAGCAATCAGCCCCAGCATTTT	CASSNKDSNQPQHF
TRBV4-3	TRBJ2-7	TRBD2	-	TGCGCCAGCAGCCAGGAGGCTAGCGGGCCACTCAGCTCCTACGAGCAGTACTTC	CASSQEASGPLSSYEQYF
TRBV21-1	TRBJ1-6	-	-	TGTGCCAGCAGCAAAGAGATAGCCTTCCCCTACTATTCACCCCTCCACTTT	CASSKEIAFPYYSPLHF
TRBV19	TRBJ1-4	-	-	TGTGCCAGTAGTACCGAGGGAGAAAAACTGTTTTTT	CASSTEGEKLFF
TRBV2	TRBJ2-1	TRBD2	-	TGTGCCAGCAGTGAAGGGGGACTAGCGAGAAATGAGCAGTTCTTC	CASSEGGLARNEQFF
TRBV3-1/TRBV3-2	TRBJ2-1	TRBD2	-	TGTGCCAGCAGAGCGAGCGGGAGCTCCTACAATGAGCAGTTCTTC	CASRASGSSYNEQFF
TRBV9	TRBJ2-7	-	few	TGTGCCAGCAGCGTAGAGGTTACGGGATTGGCCGAGCAGTACTTC	CASSVEVTGLAEQYF
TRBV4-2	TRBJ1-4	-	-	TGTGCCAGCAGCCAAGTACAGGGCTCTAATGAAAAACTGTTTTTT	CASSQVQGSNEKLFF
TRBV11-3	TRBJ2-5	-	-	TGTGCCAGCAGCTTAGGGGAGGAGACCCAGTACTTC	CASSLGEETQYF
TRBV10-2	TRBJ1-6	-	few	TGCGCCAGCAGTGAAGAGGCCCCGTTCGCCCTCCACTTT	CASSEEAPFALHF
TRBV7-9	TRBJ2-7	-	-	TGTGCCAGCAGCTCCGGACTGTTTGGCGAGCAGTACTTC	CASSSGLFGEQYF
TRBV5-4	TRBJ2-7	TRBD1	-	TGTGCCAGCAGCTTGGATCCTTCGGGACAGGGGTCATACGAGCAGTACTTC	CASSLDPSGQGSYEQYF
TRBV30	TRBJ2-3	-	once	TGTGCCTGGAGTGTACAGGGAGATACGCAGTATTTT	CAWSVQGDTQYF
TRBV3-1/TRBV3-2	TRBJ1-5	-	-	TGTGCCAGCAGCCAAGATAGCACCGCTGGCCAGCCCCAGCATTTT	CASSQDSTAGQPQHF